This passage covers 25 T cell receptor beta chains from one sample sequenced in a study of cytomegalovirus exposure and HLA in healthy donors. Both 60 Vbeta primers and 13 Jbeta primers went into the PCR. Clones were sequenced by immunoSEQ multiplex PCR, and TCRdb holds only the in-frame ones, with some missing. The sample gives some 210,000 clones, 85% to 90% of which show up once; 1.3% is in the top ten. The sample consisted of PBMCs. The source of these receptors is a young man in good health and CMV-seronegative.

The V call is TRBV18, the J call TRBJ1-6; a possible D gene is TRBD1 (6 bases). V gave up 6 bases and J gave up 5 bases, with 8 bases separating them. There are 13 residues in the CDR3. Germline-derived CDR1 and CDR2 are KGHSH and LQKENI. The CDR3 sequence is CASSRQDNSPLHF. The DNA of the CDR3 is TGTGCCAGCTCGCGACAGGATAATTCACCCCTCCACTTT.

The CDR3 loop is CATSRGGGRTTDTQYF. CDR3 DNA: TGTGCCACCAGCAGAGGGGGGGGCCGCACCACAGATACGCAGTATTTT. This chain links TRBV15 with TRBJ2-3; D may be TRBD2 (7 bases). Between the trimmed V and J ends, which lost 1 base and 2 bases, there was a span of 13 bases. Germline V gene data show CDR1 as LNHNV and CDR2 as YYDKDF (reference sequence). The CDR3 sequence is 16 residues long.

This clone was found once. Different DNA sequences within this sample yield the same CDR3. This sequence joins TRBV18 and TRBJ2-3; D unclear. The CDR3 sequence is 12 residues long. The V gene's germline CDR1 is KGHSH and CDR2 LQKENI. The V end was cut by 2 bases, the J end by 4 bases, with 4 bases between. The CDR3 nucleotides are TGTGCCAGCTCACCATCCGCAGATACGCAGTATTTT. Its protein is CASSPSADTQYF.

This rearrangement joins TRBV6-5 to TRBJ1-1; D gene unclear. CDR1 is MNHEY and CDR2 is SVGAGI in the germline V gene. V shed 8 bases and J shed 1 base, with 11 bases lying between them. There are 13 residues in the CDR3. The CDR3 here is CASLSSPNTEAFF. Here the CDR3 DNA reads TGTGCCAGCTTGAGTTCACCGAACACTGAAGCTTTCTTT.

The count of this clone is one. CDR3 region: CASSSPGQHYNEQFF. CDR3 in DNA: TGTGCCAGCAGCTCCCCGGGACAGCATTACAATGAGCAGTTCTTC. The chain combines TRBV7-2 with TRBJ2-1; 7 nucleotides match TRBD1. Looked up from germline, CDR1 is SGHTA and CDR2 is FQGNSA. The CDR3 has 15 amino acids. The V and J ends lost 4 bases and 4 bases, in that order; junction bases with no gene match: 7.

The gene calls are TRBV7-8 and TRBJ2-3; D perhaps matches TRBD1 (5 bases). The CDR3 is made up of 13 amino acids. Trimming took off 5 bases at V and 4 bases at J, with 10 bases between the two ends. Germline V lookup: CDR1 SGHVS, CDR2 FQNEAQ. The CDR3 bases are TGTGCCAGCAGCCCAAGGGGATCAGATACGCAGTATTTT. Amino acids: CASSPRGSDTQYF.

This sequence joins TRBV27 and TRBJ1-5, with D hard to call. Germline assignment: CDR1 MNHEY and CDR2 SMNVEV (reference sequence). Trimming removed 3 bases from V and 7 bases from J, with 10 bases in between. The CDR3 extends over 13 amino acids. The CDR3 loop is CASSLWVGQPQHF. Here the CDR3 DNA reads TGTGCCAGCAGTTTGTGGGTCGGGCAGCCCCAGCATTTT.

The chain has TRBV6-5 and TRBJ1-1; possible D gene TRBD1, 6 bases. CDR3 length: 14 amino acids. Trimming took off 6 bases at V and 5 bases at J, with 16 bases between the two ends. From germline, CDR1 is MNHEY and CDR2 SVGAGI. CDR3: CASRTARGKTEAFF. The CDR3 DNA sequence: TGTGCCAGCAGGACCGCCAGGGGAAAAACTGAAGCTTTCTTT.

The genes are TRBV5-1 and TRBJ2-7, with D possibly TRBD1 on 6 matching bases. The germline V gene has CDR1 SGHRS and CDR2 YFSETQ. This CDR3 spans 15 amino acids. Trimming took 0 bases from V and 0 from J, leaving 10 bases between them. In nucleotides, the CDR3 is TGCGCCAGCAGCTTGGTGCCAGGGGCCTCCTACGAGCAGTACTTC. Its translation: CASSLVPGASYEQYF.

This clone was seen a handful of times. This rearrangement joins TRBV5-6 to TRBJ1-1; D unclear. CDR1 SGHDT and CDR2 YYEEEE come from the germline V gene. This CDR3 spans 14 amino acids. V lost 4 bases and J lost 6, with 16 bases in between. CDR3 bases: TGTGCCAGCAGCCCAATTAATAGAGTCGCTGAAGCTTTCTTT. Translation: CASSPINRVAEAFF.

This clone was observed once. Other DNA sequences of this sample code for an identical CDR3. The chain carries TRBV19 and TRBJ2-1, with unresolved D. Trimming left V 5 bases short and J 4 bases short, with 6 bases between. Germline loops: CDR1 LNHDA, CDR2 SQIVND (reference sequence). This CDR3 is 12 amino acids long. The CDR3 loop reads CASSPQYNEQFF. Written as DNA, the CDR3 is TGTGCCAGTAGTCCTCAGTACAATGAGCAGTTCTTC.

The chain combines TRBV29-1 with TRBJ2-2; 7 nucleotides agree with TRBD1. From germline, CDR1 is SQVTM and CDR2 ANQGSEA. With V trimmed by 7 bases and J by 0 bases, 5 bases remained unmatched. This CDR3 has 14 amino acids. The CDR3 spells CSGRGPSNTGELFF. The CDR3 region has the DNA TGCAGCGGAAGGGGGCCCTCGAACACCGGGGAGCTGTTTTTT.

The rearrangement links TRBV6-5 to TRBJ1-5; no firm D call. The CDR3 is made up of 14 amino acids. Germline V lookup: CDR1 MNHEY, CDR2 SVGAGI. The V and J ends lost 4 bases and 6 bases respectively, with 13 bases between them. In nucleotides, the CDR3 is TGTGCCAGCAGTTTTGACATCTTTGCTCAGCCCCAGCATTTT. It yields the protein CASSFDIFAQPQHF.

The V call is TRBV7-6, the J call TRBJ2-1; D perhaps matches TRBD2 (7 bases). V shed 1 base and J shed 2 bases, with 15 bases lying between them. This CDR3 contains 17 residues. CDR1 is SGHVS and CDR2 is FNYEAQ in the germline V gene. CDR3 loop: CASSLGLGGPTYNEQFF. The CDR3 region has the DNA TGTGCCAGCAGCTTAGGGCTCGGGGGGCCGACCTACAATGAGCAGTTCTTC.

This CDR3 reads CASSRRTESGQPQHF. CDR3 DNA sequence: TGTGCCAGCAGCAGAAGGACAGAGTCCGGTCAGCCCCAGCATTTT. This chain uses TRBV28 with TRBJ1-5; maybe TRBD1 (6 bases). The CDR3 totals 15 residues. Germline V CDR1 and CDR2: MDHEN, SYDVKM. V lost 6 bases and J lost 6, with 18 bases in between.

The V and J genes are TRBV7-6 and TRBJ2-7; 8 bases fit TRBD1. The CDR3 is 17 amino acids. The germline V gene encodes CDR1 SGHVS and CDR2 FNYEAQ. The V segment lost 5 bases and the J segment 3 bases; nucleotides outside the gene matches: 15. CDR3 nucleotide sequence: TGTGCCAGCAGCCCCGGACAGGGAGAGGGTGGGCTCTACGAGCAGTACTTC. Translated, it gives CASSPGQGEGGLYEQYF.

The chain links TRBV5-6 to TRBJ2-2, with D maybe TRBD2 (5 bases). Germline CDR1 reads SGHDT; CDR2 reads YYEEEE. The CDR3 loop spans 14 amino acids. With 5 bases removed from V and 7 bases from J, the gap between germline ends came to 15 bases. The CDR3 is CASSPAGEGGELFF. In DNA, the CDR3 is TGTGCCAGCAGTCCGGCCGGAGAGGGCGGGGAGCTGTTTTTT.

The V gene is TRBV6-5, the J gene TRBJ2-3; 7 bases map to TRBD2. The CDR3 has 16 residues. V lost 0 bases, J lost 6 bases, and 9 bases stayed unmatched. Germline CDR1 is MNHEY and CDR2 is SVGAGI. CDR3 nucleotide sequence: TGTGCCAGCAGTTACTCGAGGTGGGAGGGCCCCGATACGCAGTATTTT. Translated: CASSYSRWEGPDTQYF.

The chain has TRBV7-2 and TRBJ2-3, with TRBD2 matching 15 bases. Germline V gene sequence: CDR1 SGHTA, CDR2 FQGNSA. The V segment lost 3 bases and the J segment 2 bases; nucleotides outside the gene matches: 6. The CDR3 is made up of 18 amino acids. CDR3 coding DNA: TGTGCCAGCAGCTTTGGGACTAGCGGGGGGCCCTCCACAGATACGCAGTATTTT. Translation: CASSFGTSGGPSTDTQYF.

This chain links TRBV4-1 with TRBJ1-2, with D perhaps TRBD1 (5 bases). Germline V lookup: CDR1 MGHRA, CDR2 YSYEKL. CDR3 length: 16 residues. V lost 2 bases and J lost 4, with 17 bases in between. The CDR3 sequence: CASSQSDQGYFYGYTF. The DNA of the CDR3 is TGCGCCAGCAGCCAAAGCGACCAGGGATACTTCTATGGCTACACCTTC.

The V gene is TRBV7-2, the J gene TRBJ1-5; 10 nucleotides align to TRBD1. Looked up from germline, CDR1 is SGHTA and CDR2 is FQGNSA. Trimming cost V 3 bases and J 5 bases; bases outside gene matches: 4. This CDR3 contains 15 residues. The CDR3: CASSLTGGGYQPQHF. The CDR3 DNA reads as TGTGCCAGCAGCTTGACAGGGGGCGGCTATCAGCCCCAGCATTTT. Together with reference TRBV7-2 and TRBJ1-5, the CDR3 gives the full variable domain: GAGVSQSPSNKVTEKGKDVELRCDPISGHTALYWYRQSLGQGLEFLIYFQGNSAPDKSGLPSDRFSAERTGGSVSTLTIQRTQQEDSAVYLCASSLTGGGYQPQHFGDGTRLSIL.

This clone appeared a few times. The V call is TRBV19, the J call TRBJ1-2, with D possibly matching TRBD1 (5 bases). The CDR3 has 14 amino acids. Trimming took 5 bases from V and 5 from J, leaving 15 bases between them. Germline V gives CDR1 LNHDA, CDR2 SQIVND (reference sequence). The CDR3 region has the DNA TGTGCCAGTAGTCCGACTGAGACAGAGTATGGCTACACCTTC. Translating it yields CASSPTETEYGYTF.

The chain joins TRBV5-4 to TRBJ1-2; no clear D. Germline V gene lookup returns CDR1 SGHNT and CDR2 YYREEE (reference sequence). Trimming took off 0 bases at V and 5 bases at J, with 14 bases between the two ends. The CDR3 sequence is 15 residues long. CDR3 DNA: TGTGCCAGCAGCTTGGCCGGAGGGATACAATATGGCTACACCTTC. As protein: CASSLAGGIQYGYTF.

V usage is TRBV7-2 and J usage is TRBJ2-7; D unclear. The germline gives CDR1 SGHTA, CDR2 FQGNSA. The CDR3 is made up of 11 amino acids. The V end was cut by 4 bases, the J end by 3 bases, with 4 bases between. CDR3 amino acids: CASSSFYEQYF. The DNA for the CDR3 is TGTGCCAGCAGCTCCTTCTACGAGCAGTACTTC.

The chain uses TRBV30 and TRBJ1-1; 7 nucleotides agree with TRBD1. CDR1 GTSNPN and CDR2 SVGIG come from the germline V gene (reference sequence). This CDR3 contains 13 residues. The V and J ends lost 1 base and 4 bases, in that order; junction bases with no gene match: 3. The CDR3 spells CAWSGQGPTEAFF. The CDR3 region has the DNA TGTGCCTGGAGTGGACAGGGACCCACTGAAGCTTTCTTT.